These 26 T cell receptor beta chains were all obtained from the same sample, sequenced in a study of T cells in Graves' hyperthyroidism and ophthalmopathy. Amplification targeted TCR beta CDR3 regions from RNA transcripts. During a first-round RT-PCR of the TCR CDR3, the HTBI primer set was used. From the multiplex PCR reads, TCRdb called clonotypes with MiXCR, one entry per CDR3 protein. Here the sample spans hundreds of thousands of distinct CDR3 sequences, less than 25% being singletons. The material sequenced was blood. The receptor set was obtained from a man aged 25 to 40 with Graves' ophthalmopathy.

This rearrangement joins TRBV29-1 to TRBJ2-7; TRBD1 aligns across 7 bases. Germline CDR1 reads SQVTM; CDR2 reads ANQGSEA. The CDR3 runs 11 residues. The CDR3 region has the DNA TGCGGCGGCGGACAGGACAACGAGCAGTACTTC. Translating gives CGGGQDNEQYF.

This rearrangement joins TRBV18 to TRBJ1-1; D gene ambiguous. V was trimmed by 0 bases and J by 10 bases, leaving 18 bases between them. CDR3 size: 15 residues. In germline, CDR1 is KGHSH, CDR2 LQKENI. The CDR3 sequence is CASSPPAGMKGGAFF. CDR3 nucleotides: TGTGCCAGCTCACCACCGGCAGGAATGAAGGGTGGAGCTTTCTTT.

This rearrangement joins TRBV28 to TRBJ2-1, with 10 nucleotides matching TRBD2. With V trimmed by 6 bases and J by 3 bases, 2 bases remained unmatched. The length of the CDR3 is 14 residues. Germline V CDR1 and CDR2: MDHEN, SYDVKM. The CDR3 nucleotides read TGTGCCAGCAGAAGACTAGCGGGCTACAATGAGCAGTTCTTC. Translation gives CASRRLAGYNEQFF.

This clonotype was observed a handful of times. The CDR3 ends on some other residue instead of the conserved phenylalanine or tryptophan, so this is likely a read error. The V call is TRBV12-3 or TRBV12-4, the J call TRBJ2-6; D not certain. The CDR3 is 16 residues long. The V gene lost 1 base and the J gene lost 0 bases, with 7 bases spanning the gap. The CDR3 is CASSLDSYSGANVLTL. DNA of the CDR3: TGTGCCAGCAGTTTAGACAGCTACTCTGGGGCCAACGTCCTGACTCTC.

To note about this clonotype: A much larger clone is a single base away; this may be a read error. The chain has TRBV3-1 and TRBJ2-1; TRBD2 is a possible D gene (6 bases). The J call may be incorrect, as the DNA end agrees better with TRBJ2-7. This CDR3 has 14 residues. Germline CDR1 LGHDT, CDR2 YNNKEL (reference sequence). CDR3 residues: CASSRGVAYNEQYF. The CDR3 DNA follows: TGTGCCAGCAGCCGGGGGGTAGCCTACAATGAGCAGTACTTC.

This chain joins TRBV19 and TRBJ2-5, with TRBD2 identical over 7 bases. The V segment lost 5 bases and the J segment 4 bases; nucleotides outside the gene matches: 7. Germline V gene sequence: CDR1 LNHDA, CDR2 SQIVND (reference sequence). The CDR3 is made up of 14 amino acids. CDR3 protein: CASSVGAGAETQYF. DNA of the CDR3: TGTGCCAGTAGTGTTGGTGCGGGAGCAGAGACCCAGTACTTC.

This clonotype has more than one count but fewer than ten. The chain carries TRBV30 and TRBJ1-1; TRBD1 matches at 8 bases. V was pared by 3 bases and J by 0 bases, with 6 bases of the junction left unmatched. CDR3 length: 15 residues. Germline V gene lookup returns CDR1 GTSNPN and CDR2 SVGIG (reference sequence). CDR3 in DNA: TGTGCCTGGAGCAGGGGGCGTTTTATGAACACTGAAGCTTTCTTT. It specifies CAWSRGRFMNTEAFF.

The V and J genes are TRBV3-1 and TRBJ2-7; 8 positions match TRBD2. Germline lookup yields CDR1 LGHDT and CDR2 YNNKEL (reference sequence). After removal of 5 bases from V and 7 bases from J, the junction contained 7 bases not matched to a gene. CDR3 length: 13 amino acids. The CDR3 loop is CASSKAGAEEQYF. Written as DNA, the CDR3 is TGTGCCAGCAGCAAAGCGGGAGCGGAAGAGCAGTACTTC.

This clonotype was seen only a few times. V gene TRBV9 combines with J gene TRBJ1-1; D is uncertain. The CDR3 is 13 amino acids. Germline V gene lookup returns CDR1 SGDLS and CDR2 YYNGEE. The germline V and J ends were trimmed by 7 bases and 2 bases, with 12 bases remaining between them. The DNA for the CDR3 is TGTGCCAGCGGAATCAAGGAAAACACTGAAGCTTTCTTT. It encodes CASGIKENTEAFF.

The chain combines TRBV20-1 with TRBJ1-6; weak D call: TRBD1 (6 bases). The V gene's germline CDR1 is DFQATT and CDR2 SNEGSKA (reference sequence). This CDR3 is built from 14 residues. The V gene lost 5 bases and the J gene lost 5 bases, with 13 bases spanning the gap. This CDR3 is CSAYRDTHNSPLHF. CDR3 nucleotides: TGCAGTGCTTACCGGGACACTCATAATTCACCCCTCCACTTT.

On this clonotype: Given a much more abundant clone one base away, this may be a read error. The V call is TRBV5-1, the J call TRBJ2-7; tentatively, D is TRBD1 (6 bases). V was clipped by 1 base and J by 4 bases, with 15 bases between them. The CDR3 runs 15 residues. Germline V lookup: CDR1 SGHRS, CDR2 YFSETQ. This CDR3 is CASSLCPDRTYEQYF. CDR3 in DNA: TGCGCCAGCAGCTTGTGCCCTGACAGGACGTACGAGCAGTACTTC.

This chain links TRBV4-2 with TRBJ2-3, with a tentative D call TRBD2 (6 bases). The V and J ends lost 0 bases and 4 bases respectively, with 8 bases between them. Germline CDR1 is LGHNA and CDR2 is YNFKEQ. The CDR3 is 14 residues long. As DNA, the CDR3 is TGTGCCAGCAGCCAAGAATGGGGGGCAGATACGCAGTATTTT. Translated, it gives CASSQEWGADTQYF.

The V call is TRBV6-2 or TRBV6-3, the J call TRBJ1-1, with D unresolved. V was trimmed by 0 bases and J by 3 bases, leaving 11 bases between them. Germline loops: CDR1 MNHEY, CDR2 SVGEGT. This CDR3 is built from 15 residues. Here the CDR3 DNA reads TGTGCCAGCAGTTACTCGATGTATGGGGACACTGAAGCTTTCTTT. This codes for CASSYSMYGDTEAFF.

This chain connects TRBV7-8 to TRBJ2-3; 8 positions agree with TRBD1. The CDR3 is 15 amino acids. CDR1 is SGHVS and CDR2 is FQNEAQ in the germline V gene. V shed 8 bases, J shed 4 bases, and the junction held 11 bases outside the gene matches. The CDR3 coding sequence is TGTGCCAGCGCACCCTGGACAGGGCAACCAGATACGCAGTATTTT. Translating it yields CASAPWTGQPDTQYF.

This clonotype was seen more than once but under ten times. This chain connects TRBV6-1 to TRBJ2-1; the D gene is possibly TRBD2 (6 bases). V lost 4 bases to trimming and J lost 9 bases, with 19 bases between them. Germline values: CDR1 MNHNS, CDR2 SASEGT. This CDR3 is built from 15 residues. The CDR3 region is CASSVEGGWGGEQFF. CDR3 DNA: TGTGCCAGCAGTGTTGAGGGTGGCTGGGGAGGTGAGCAGTTCTTC.

This chain joins TRBV30 and TRBJ1-1; D is undetermined. Germline V gene lookup returns CDR1 GTSNPN and CDR2 SVGIG (reference sequence). Trimming stripped 4 bases from V and 1 base from J, with 13 bases between. CDR3 length: 14 amino acids. CDR3 residues: CAWTRISANTEAFF. The CDR3 DNA reads as TGTGCCTGGACCCGTATTTCGGCGAACACTGAAGCTTTCTTT. Full variable domain (remainder filled in from reference TRBV30 and TRBJ1-1): SQTIHQWPATLVQPVGSPLSLECTVEGTSNPNLYWYRQAAGRGLQLLFYSVGIGQISSEVPQNLSASRPQDRQFILSSKKLLLSDSGFYLCAWTRISANTEAFFGQGTRLTVV.

The chain combines TRBV12-3 or TRBV12-4 with TRBJ1-2; maybe TRBD1 (5 bases). CDR3 length: 15 amino acids. With 1 base removed from V and 4 bases from J, the gap between germline ends came to 13 bases. CDR3 region: CASSLEVRGAYGYTF. CDR3 nucleotides: TGTGCCAGCAGTTTAGAGGTTAGAGGGGCCTATGGCTACACCTTC.

This clonotype was picked up a small number of times. The chain links TRBV20-1 to TRBJ2-7; 12 bases are a match to TRBD2. The V and J ends lost 5 bases and 0 bases, in that order; junction bases with no gene match: 17. The germline gives CDR1 DFQATT, CDR2 SNEGSKA (reference sequence). The CDR3 runs to 19 residues. The chain's CDR3 is CSAFQRLAGVTPFSYEQYF. The CDR3 bases are TGCAGTGCTTTCCAAAGACTAGCGGGAGTAACCCCTTTCTCCTACGAGCAGTACTTC.

This clonotype was counted at least ten times. The chain combines TRBV12-3 or TRBV12-4 with TRBJ1-1; no definite D call. The CDR3 has 17 amino acids. Trimming removed 4 bases from V and 1 base from J, with 19 bases in between. CDR3 DNA: TGTGCCAGCAGTTATACGCCCGGCCGACGGAGGAACACTGAAGCTTTCTTT. Translated, it gives CASSYTPGRRRNTEAFF.

This chain connects TRBV30 to TRBJ2-7, with D possibly being TRBD2 (6 bases). Trimming removed 4 bases from V and 0 bases from J, with 10 bases in between. The germline V gene encodes CDR1 GTSNPN and CDR2 SVGIG (reference sequence). This CDR3 comprises 13 residues. The CDR3 DNA is TGTGCCTGGAAATGGCGGGACTCCTACGAGCAGTACTTC. Protein sequence: CAWKWRDSYEQYF.

Ten or more counts support this clonotype. V is TRBV10-3 and J is TRBJ2-7; 10 bases agree with TRBD2. With 8 bases clipped from V and 6 bases from J, the junction kept 10 bases outside the gene matches. Per germline, CDR1 ENHRY and CDR2 SYGVKD. CDR3 length equals 14 residues. CDR3 coding DNA: TGTGCCATCCGCGAGCGGGAGGGCCTCGGCGAGCAGTACTTC. It translates to CAIREREGLGEQYF.

The V call is TRBV5-6, the J call TRBJ2-1; 8 nucleotides match TRBD1. V shed 4 bases and J 9 bases; nucleotides not matched to a gene: 21. The length of the CDR3 is 18 residues. Germline CDR1 is SGHDT and CDR2 is YYEEEE. The CDR3 loop reads CASSTGVLAGGATAEQFF. The CDR3 DNA is TGTGCCAGCAGCACCGGTGTTTTGGCAGGGGGCGCGACGGCTGAGCAGTTCTTC.

This clonotype was detected a few times. V and J are TRBV3-1 and TRBJ2-4; 10 bases fit TRBD1. There are 16 residues in the CDR3. Germline trimming cut 2 bases from V and 7 bases from J; bases unmatched to any gene: 8. Germline V gives CDR1 LGHDT, CDR2 YNNKEL (reference sequence). The CDR3 nucleotides read TGTGCCAGCAGCCAACGATGGGGACAGGGGCCTAACATTCAGTACTTC. Residues: CASSQRWGQGPNIQYF.

The chain combines TRBV27 with TRBJ1-4, with D perhaps TRBD1 (5 bases). The V and J ends lost 3 bases and 8 bases respectively, with 13 bases between them. Germline CDR1 MNHEY, CDR2 SMNVEV (reference sequence). The CDR3 has 14 amino acids. The CDR3 protein is CASSFLGAGEKLFF. The CDR3, as DNA: TGTGCCAGCAGTTTTCTCGGGGCAGGGGAAAAACTGTTTTTT.

The V call is TRBV29-1, the J call TRBJ2-7; tentative D call: TRBD1 (5 bases). The V end was cut by 7 bases, the J end by 6 bases, with 13 bases between. CDR1 is SQVTM, CDR2 ANQGSEA, per germline. The CDR3 extends over 11 amino acids. For the CDR3, the DNA is TGCAGCGCTGGTAGTAGGGGCGAGCAGTACTTC. Protein product: CSAGSRGEQYF.

This clonotype has more than one count but fewer than ten. This chain links TRBV7-2 with TRBJ2-1, with 10 bases that match TRBD2. The CDR3 totals 13 residues. Germline V gene lookup returns CDR1 SGHTA and CDR2 FQGNSA. V lost 5 bases to trimming and J lost 15 bases; unmatched junction nucleotides: 10. In nucleotides, the CDR3 is TGTGCCAGCAGCGATTTTAAGCGGGAGGGACTGTTCTTC. Translation: CASSDFKREGLFF.